These T cell receptor beta chains were read from a single sample in a study of Siglec-9 on CD8 T cells in melanoma. Produced via immunoSEQ multiplex PCR; TCRdb's table is partial and in-frame only. Among around 35,000 clones, roughly 80% were seen once, and the ten largest hold more than 1.5%. The sequencing input was Siglec-9- CD8+ T cells sorted from blood. The receptors stem from a human donor in good health. Each CDR3 is given with its conserved first and last residue. The D gene is left open where the match is weak. Expanded clones are given a class, and other clones once, few, many or no size at all.

NA	TRBV9	TRBJ1-4	NA	CASSVGAGDEKLFF	TGTGCCAGCAGCGTAGGGGCCGGGGATGAAAAACTGTTTTTT
NA	TRBV6-5	TRBJ1-2	NA	CASTSGGGGGYTF	TGTGCCAGCACCTCCGGGGGGGGCGGTGGCTACACCTTC
NA	TRBV7-3	TRBJ2-5	NA	CASSLMGMGARETQYF	TGTGCCAGCAGCTTAATGGGTATGGGGGCGCGAGAGACCCAGTACTTC
NA	TRBV28	TRBJ2-7	TRBD2	CATLVAGSYEQYF	TGTGCCACCCTAGTAGCGGGCTCCTACGAGCAGTACTTC
few	TRBV14	TRBJ1-2	TRBD1	CASSQFRTGVTKGGYTF	TGTGCCAGCAGCCAATTCCGGACAGGGGTTACGAAGGGGGGCTACACCTTC
NA	TRBV28	TRBJ2-3	NA	CASSLGDTQYF	TGTGCCAGCAGTTTGGGAGATACGCAGTATTTT
NA	TRBV9	TRBJ2-3	TRBD2	CASSPGGYTDTQYF	TGTGCCAGCAGCCCGGGGGGTTACACAGATACGCAGTATTTT
NA	TRBV7-3	TRBJ2-6	TRBD1	CASSLDPSGGSSGANVLTF	TGTGCCAGCAGCTTAGATCCGTCAGGGGGAAGCTCTGGGGCCAACGTCCTGACTTTC
NA	TRBV6-5	TRBJ1-3	NA	CASSRSDRPGNTIYF	TGTGCCAGCAGCCGATCAGACAGACCTGGAAACACCATATATTTT
NA	TRBV30	TRBJ2-5	NA	CAWSVVETQYF	TGTGCCTGGAGTGTTGTAGAGACCCAGTACTTC
NA	TRBV6-4	TRBJ1-1	NA	CASPPGGQDTEAFF	TGTGCCTCCCCCCCGGGGGGGCAGGACACTGAAGCTTTCTTT
few	TRBV27	TRBJ1-1	TRBD1	CASGGAGGAAEAFF	TGTGCCAGCGGCGGGGCAGGGGGCGCGGCTGAAGCTTTCTTT
NA	TRBV5-8	TRBJ2-5	TRBD1	CASSWGFRGRETQYF	TGTGCCAGCAGCTGGGGGTTCAGGGGGCGTGAGACCCAGTACTTC
NA	TRBV7-9	TRBJ2-5	NA	CASSLSGPLPQETQYF	TGTGCCAGCAGCCTCTCGGGTCCTCTACCCCAAGAGACCCAGTACTTC
NA	TRBV7-9	TRBJ2-5	NA	CASSTSRRGAKPAQETQYF	TGTGCCAGCAGCACATCCCGCCGGGGGGCGAAACCCGCCCAAGAGACCCAGTACTTC
NA	TRBV5-6	TRBJ1-1	NA	CASSLAGLYTEAFF	TGTGCCAGCAGCTTGGCAGGTTTATACACTGAAGCTTTCTTT
NA	TRBV13	TRBJ2-6	TRBD1	CASSSTWTGLAGANVLTF	TGTGCCAGCAGCTCCACGTGGACAGGGTTGGCTGGGGCCAACGTCCTGACTTTC
few	TRBV7-2	TRBJ1-1	NA	CASSPPLHLNTEAFF	TGTGCCAGCAGCCCACCTCTGCATCTGAACACTGAAGCTTTCTTT
few	TRBV14	TRBJ1-2	TRBD1	CASSHTTGRYGYTF	TGTGCCAGCAGCCATACGACAGGGAGGTATGGCTACACCTTC
NA	TRBV28	TRBJ2-7	TRBD2	CASSFRGGFPEQYF	TGTGCCAGCAGTTTCCGGGGGGGGTTCCCCGAGCAGTACTTC
few	TRBV13	TRBJ2-1	NA	CASSLLFGSEQFF	TGTGCCAGCAGCTTGCTCTTTGGGAGTGAGCAGTTCTTC
NA	TRBV4-1	TRBJ2-7	TRBD2	CASTRSGAPYEQYF	TGCGCCAGCACCCGGAGCGGGGCCCCCTACGAGCAGTACTTC